This T cell receptor (beta chain) stems from a study of CD8+CD57+ T cells in acquired aplastic anemia. Whole-study context: Mean DNA quantity obtained from sorted CD4+ and CD8+ cells was around 3.2 ug.

The V gene lost 0 bases and the J gene lost 7 bases, with 12 bases spanning the gap. Germline V gene sequence: CDR1 ENHRY, CDR2 SYGVKD. This CDR3 comprises 15 residues. TCR beta VDJ and CDR3 profiling used genomic DNA as template. MiXCR, applied by TCRdb to the reads, yields one record per CDR3 protein. The table records 200,000 to 250,000 distinct CDR3 sequences, over 60% of them present only once. The source of this sequence is a human donor in good health. The chain is built from TRBV10-3 and TRBJ2-2; maybe TRBD2 (6 bases). Sequenced sample: sorted CD4+, CD8+, or CD8+CD57+ T cells (not recorded which) from PBMCs. The CDR3 coding sequence is TGTGCCATCAGTGAGTCGGAGGGGACCGGCGGGGAGCTGTTTTTT. As protein: CAISESEGTGGELFF.